This T cell receptor (beta chain) was sequenced for a study of memory CD4+ T cells and cytomegalovirus serostatus (dated by TCRdb to the late 2010s). For context, the study as a whole: A total of some 35 healthy Belgian adults, of whom 9 were CMV seropositive and approximately 25 were CMV seronegative, were included in the cohort. To replicate a published TCR-based CMV serostatus classifier, the study sequenced CD4+ memory TCRbeta repertoires from a Belgian cohort whose cytomegalovirus serostatus was known. Paper-wide results and their limitations: Only CD4+CD45RO+ memory cells were sequenced, in contrast to the original study, in which naive and memory CD4+ and CD8+ populations were covered. For CMV serostatus prediction, a median bootstrapped AUC of 0.95 was reached with the original framework, and a median bootstrapped AUC of about 0.91 was reached with a US-trained random forest. Of under 200 previously reported CMV-associated TCRbeta sequences, around 70 appeared in the CD4+ memory repertoires, each in one to five individuals. The results were interpreted as suggesting that the CMV-associated TCR signature is largely present in the CD4+ memory repertoire. The original-framework classifier achieved a median bootstrapped AUC of almost 0.97 with a 95% CI of 0.76-1.00 on the Belgian cohort.

Genomic DNA was extracted from sorted cells with the Quick-DNA Microprep Kit. Amplification of TCRbeta DNA was done with the immunoSEQ hsTCRbeta kit, following the protocol from the manufacturer. An Illumina MiSeq instrument was used to sequence the TCRbeta libraries. In the source study's methods: Once out-of-frame sequences had been removed, 2,204,828 distinct TCRbeta sequences were left, which works out to an average of approximately 73,000 per individual. Two values were used to score each individual: the count of about 150 previously reported CMV-associated TCRbeta sequences and the total count of productive distinct TCRbeta sequences. A beta-binomial model was reimplemented in Python, and random forests from scikit-learn, run with default parameters, were trained on data from the US cohort. Classifier performance on the Belgian cohort was reported as the median AUC with percentile confidence intervals calculated over 10,000 bootstrap iterations. TCRdb carries this immuneACCESS record with in-frame sequences only. Its versions omit some clonotypes, under half of them owing to an unresolved V gene in the studies checked, with the rest unexplained. Clone size and the V and J calls come from that table; the DNA yielded D and trimming. This sample lists about 56,000 clones; about 80% were detected once. Of the sample, less than 0.5% falls within the top ten clones.

Measured from the cysteine to the phenylalanine, the CDR3 is 17 residues long. Only CDR3 DNA is held: 51 bases, read in frame from base 1. CDR1 and CDR2, per the germline V gene (reference sequence), are WNHNN and SYGVQD. After removal of 3 bases from V and 5 bases from J, the junction retains 13 bases not matched to a gene. As regards this clone: Which antigen it targets is not known. No per-base quality is available; no much larger clone lies one base away.

Single viable CD3+CD4+CD8-CD45RO+ cells were sorted as memory CD4+ T cells on a FACSAria II. CMV serostatus was determined using a Roche Elecsys assay that detects serum IgG against CMV pp150, pp28, p38 and p52. After thawing, total CD4+ T cells were enriched by positive selection with CD4 magnetic microbeads. The samples came from a separate study whose specific focus was interrogating the CD4+ T cell memory repertoire. Following standard operating procedures, peripheral blood mononuclear cells were isolated and cryopreserved, while serum was kept at -80 degrees C. CD3-PerCP (BW264/56), CD4-APC (RPA-T4), CD45RO-PE (UCHT1) and CD8-Pacific Orange (3B5) antibodies were used for staining, and non-viable cells were excluded with Sytox blue.

The TCR was taken from an adult in good health and CMV-seronegative. Sequencing used memory CD4+ T cells from blood. The sequence is built from TRBV10-1 and TRBJ2-7, with 10 bases matching TRBD1. The CDR3 in this case is CASSDKLPGQGMHEQYF. DNA sequence: TGCGCCAGCAGTGACAAATTACCGGGACAGGGGATGCACGAGCAGTACTTC.